These 22 T cell receptor beta chains were all obtained from the same sample, sequenced in a study of a mutant IDH1 vaccine in newly diagnosed glioma. Here immunoSEQ multiplex PCR was the method, and the copy in TCRdb shows in-frame clones only, minus some. The table has nearly 50,000 clones, roughly 89% seen once; the top ten hold 2.4%. Documented time point: baseline, week 1 (first vaccination visit). Treatment: pre-vaccination baseline after standard-of-care therapy. The input for sequencing was PBMCs, taken from a glioma patient treated with radiotherapy, temozolomide or both. The receptors here all came from a man aged 40-49 years with glioma.

The chain links TRBV9 to TRBJ2-2; no reliable D call. The V gene's germline CDR1 is SGDLS and CDR2 YYNGEE. V lost 4 bases and J 5 bases, leaving 3 bases between the germline ends. This CDR3 region has 11 residues. The CDR3 nucleotides read TGTGCCAGCAGCTCGACCGGGGAGCTGTTTTTT. As protein: CASSSTGELFF. Variable domain in full (rest from reference TRBV9 and TRBJ2-2): DSGVTQTPKHLITATGQRVTLRCSPRSGDLSVYWYQQSLDQGLQFLIQYYNGEERAKGNILERFSAQQFPDLHSELNLSSLELGDSALYFCASSSTGELFFGEGSRLTVL.

The V gene is TRBV6-6, the J gene TRBJ2-2, with 7 bases that match TRBD1. This CDR3 has 14 residues. CDR1 MNHNY and CDR2 SVGAGI come from the germline V gene (reference sequence). V shed 6 bases and J 4 bases; nucleotides not matched to a gene: 5. The CDR3 here is CASRDRVGTGELFF. The DNA for the CDR3 is TGTGCCAGCAGAGACAGGGTGGGCACCGGGGAGCTGTTTTTT.

V gene TRBV27 combines with J gene TRBJ2-7; TRBD1 might be the D (6 bases). Trimming took 6 bases from V and 1 from J, leaving 13 bases between them. CDR3 size: 14 residues. CDR1 MNHEY and CDR2 SMNVEV come from the germline V gene (reference sequence). This CDR3 is CASSREGQSYEQYF. For the CDR3, the DNA is TGTGCCAGCAGCCGTGAAGGACAGTCCTACGAGCAGTACTTC.

The chain has TRBV2 and TRBJ1-1, with TRBD1 identical over 7 bases. This CDR3 spans 13 amino acids. V lost 7 bases, J lost 6 bases, and 8 bases stayed unmatched. CDR1 and CDR2 (germline): SNHLY, FYNNEI. Here the CDR3 DNA reads TGTGCCAGCACAGACAGGGCCTTGGCTGAAGCTTTCTTT. The encoded protein is CASTDRALAEAFF.

The genes are TRBV18 and TRBJ2-5; D gene ambiguous. Germline CDR1 reads KGHSH; CDR2 reads LQKENI. Trimming removed 2 bases at V and 5 bases at J, with 3 bases between. CDR3 size: 11 residues. The CDR3 DNA sequence: TGTGCCAGCTCACCAGAGGAGACCCAGTACTTC. Translating gives CASSPEETQYF.

CDR3 residues: CASGQGHNQPQHF. The CDR3 bases are TGTGCCAGCGGACAGGGCCACAATCAGCCCCAGCATTTT. The chain joins TRBV19 to TRBJ1-5; 8 bases align to TRBD1. The J segment lost 3 bases and the V segment lost 9 bases, leaving 4 bases of the junction unmatched. The V gene's germline CDR1 is LNHDA and CDR2 SQIVND (reference sequence). This CDR3 has 13 amino acids.

The chain combines TRBV11-3 with TRBJ2-7; 11 bases agree with TRBD1. Looked up from germline, CDR1 is SGHNT and CDR2 is YENEEA. The CDR3 length is 15 residues. V lost 5 bases to trimming and J lost 5 bases; unmatched junction nucleotides: 8. The CDR3, as DNA: TGTGCCAGCAGCCCCCAGGGACAGGGGGACCACGAGCAGTACTTC. The encoded protein is CASSPQGQGDHEQYF.

With respect to this clone: At one end the junction does not follow the germline gene, possibly because of a read error. The chain combines TRBV6-6 with TRBJ1-1, with TRBD1 matching over 8 bases. This CDR3 is 14 amino acids long. Germline loops: CDR1 MNHNY, CDR2 SVGAGI (reference sequence). CDR3 nucleotides: TGTGCCAGCAGTTACCGGACAGGGAACGCTGAAGCTTTCTTT. It encodes CASSYRTGNAEAFF.

In this sample, this clone turned up a few times. The genes are TRBV2 and TRBJ1-5; a weak D match, TRBD1 (5 bases). V lost 3 bases and J lost 1, with 10 bases in between. The CDR3 loop spans 15 amino acids. The germline V gene has CDR1 SNHLY and CDR2 FYNNEI. CDR3 sequence: CASSEGRGSNQPQHF. In DNA, the CDR3 is TGTGCCAGCAGTGAGGGTAGGGGAAGCAATCAGCCCCAGCATTTT. Complete variable domain (other parts from reference TRBV2 and TRBJ1-5): EPEVTQTPSHQVTQMGQEVILRCVPISNHLYFYWYRQILGQKVEFLVSFYNNEISEKSEIFDDQFSVERPDGSNFTLKIRSTKLEDSAMYFCASSEGRGSNQPQHFGDGTRLSIL.

The chain employs TRBV7-9 and TRBJ1-2, with D possibly being TRBD1 (5 bases). With 1 base removed from V and 8 bases from J, the gap between germline ends came to 11 bases. The length of the CDR3 is 13 residues. The germline V gene has CDR1 SEHNR and CDR2 FQNEAQ (reference sequence). The CDR3 nucleotides are TGTGCCAGCAGCTTAGACAGGCTTTCCGGCTACACCTTC. Amino acids: CASSLDRLSGYTF.

The chain couples TRBV27 to TRBJ1-1; TRBD1 aligns across 8 bases. V trimming: 3 bases; J trimming: 3 bases; junction bases outside the gene matches: 9. Germline V lookup: CDR1 MNHEY, CDR2 SMNVEV (reference sequence). The CDR3 spans 16 residues. CDR3 nucleotide sequence: TGTGCCAGCAGTTTGCCTACCGGGACAGGATACACTGAAGCTTTCTTT. This gives the protein CASSLPTGTGYTEAFF.

Turning to this clone: This sample includes further DNA sequences coding for the same CDR3. This chain links TRBV6-5 with TRBJ1-1; TRBD1 matches at 7 bases. Losses at the gene ends were 5 bases for V and 5 bases for J; bases not matched to a gene: 5. The CDR3 sequence is 13 residues long. Germline V lookup: CDR1 MNHEY, CDR2 SVGAGI. As DNA, the CDR3 is TGTGCCAGCAGTACGACAGGGTTGACTGAAGCTTTCTTT. Translation: CASSTTGLTEAFF.

CDR3 sequence: CASNRLAEPYEQYF. CDR3 sequence (DNA): TGTGCCAGCAACCGACTAGCGGAGCCCTACGAGCAGTACTTC. V is TRBV27 and J is TRBJ2-7; 9 bases agree with TRBD2. Germline V gives CDR1 MNHEY, CDR2 SMNVEV (reference sequence). Trimming took 7 bases from V and 2 from J; bases not matched to a gene: 6. The CDR3 has 14 residues.

This clone is a singleton in its sample. The chain couples TRBV5-8 to TRBJ1-1; 9 nucleotides align to TRBD1. V gave up 1 base and J gave up 2 bases; unmatched junction bases: 6. CDR1 SGHTS and CDR2 YDEGEE come from the germline V gene. The CDR3 runs to 16 residues. This CDR3 reads CASSLSLGQGNTEAFF. CDR3 DNA: TGTGCCAGCAGCTTGTCCCTGGGACAGGGCAACACTGAAGCTTTCTTT.

J is TRBJ2-3 and V is TRBV2; D may be TRBD1 (5 bases). Trimming took 3 bases from V and 3 from J, leaving 7 bases between them. Per the germline V gene, CDR1 is SNHLY and CDR2 is FYNNEI. The CDR3 contains 13 residues. CDR3 sequence: CASSDQGTDTQYF. Written as DNA, the CDR3 is TGTGCCAGCAGTGACCAGGGTACAGATACGCAGTATTTT.

The J gene is TRBJ1-4, the V gene TRBV7-9, with 8 bases aligning to TRBD1. This CDR3 region has 16 residues. Looked up from germline, CDR1 is SEHNR and CDR2 is FQNEAQ (reference sequence). V lost 5 bases and J lost 6; bases outside the gene matches: 11. The CDR3 is CASSPGVGTGDEKLFF. The DNA of the CDR3 is TGTGCCAGCAGCCCGGGGGTCGGGACAGGTGATGAAAAACTGTTTTTT.

This rearrangement joins TRBV27 to TRBJ2-1; D is perhaps TRBD2 (6 bases). Germline V gives CDR1 MNHEY, CDR2 SMNVEV (reference sequence). There are 12 residues in the CDR3. V lost 7 bases, J lost 7 bases, and 11 bases lay in between. The CDR3 region has the DNA TGTGCCAGCAAGGAGGGGCTGAATGAGCAGTTCTTC. It yields the protein CASKEGLNEQFF.

The rearrangement links TRBV7-2 to TRBJ2-2, with 7 bases matching TRBD2. The CDR3 has 15 amino acids. CDR1 and CDR2 from the germline V gene are SGHTA and FQGNSA. The J segment lost 1 base and the V segment lost 5 bases, leaving 4 bases of the junction unmatched. DNA of the CDR3: TGTGCCAGCAGCCGGGGGGAATTGAACACCGGGGAGCTGTTTTTT. This gives the protein CASSRGELNTGELFF.

The rearrangement links TRBV5-1 to TRBJ2-3; D not certain. The germline gives CDR1 SGHRS, CDR2 YFSETQ. The CDR3 runs 14 residues. V gave up 4 bases and J gave up 5 bases, with 14 bases separating them. The CDR3: CASSPATMGDTQYF. The CDR3 coding sequence is TGCGCCAGCAGCCCTGCAACAATGGGAGATACGCAGTATTTT.

The chain uses TRBV4-1 and TRBJ1-2; TRBD1 is a possible D gene (6 bases). There are 15 residues in the CDR3. V was shortened by 1 base and J by 2 bases, with 11 bases between the two germline ends. Germline V CDR1 and CDR2: MGHRA, YSYEKL. Here the CDR3 DNA reads TGCGCCAGCAGCCAAGGACAGGTTCTCAACTATGGCTACACCTTC. Translation: CASSQGQVLNYGYTF.

The V call is TRBV5-1, the J call TRBJ2-3; D is possibly TRBD1 (6 bases). CDR3 length equals 15 residues. CDR1 and CDR2 (germline): SGHRS, YFSETQ. V lost 7 bases, J lost 1 base, and 16 bases lay in between. The CDR3: CASYPGRQGTDTQYF. The CDR3 nucleotides are TGCGCCAGCTACCCCGGCCGACAGGGCACAGATACGCAGTATTTT.

This chain joins TRBV6-6 and TRBJ1-2; 9 bases line up with TRBD1. Trimming removed 2 bases from V and 7 bases from J; junction bases left unmatched: 8. Germline V lookup: CDR1 MNHNY, CDR2 SVGAGI (reference sequence). The CDR3 is 15 amino acids. The CDR3 region has the DNA TGTGCCAGCAGTTACGGAATACAGGGGGCTGGTGGCTACACCTTC. Residues: CASSYGIQGAGGYTF.